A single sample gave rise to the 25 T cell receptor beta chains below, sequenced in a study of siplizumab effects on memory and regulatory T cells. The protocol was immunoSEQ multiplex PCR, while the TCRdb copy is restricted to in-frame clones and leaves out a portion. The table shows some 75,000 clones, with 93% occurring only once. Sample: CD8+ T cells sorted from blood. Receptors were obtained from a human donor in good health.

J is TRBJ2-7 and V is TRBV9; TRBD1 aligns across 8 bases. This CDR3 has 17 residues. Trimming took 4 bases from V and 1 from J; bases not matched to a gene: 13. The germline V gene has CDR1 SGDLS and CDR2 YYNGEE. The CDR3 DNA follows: TGTGCCAGCAGCCCATCCCAGGGGGCTATTCGGTCCTACGAGCAGTACTTC. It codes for CASSPSQGAIRSYEQYF.

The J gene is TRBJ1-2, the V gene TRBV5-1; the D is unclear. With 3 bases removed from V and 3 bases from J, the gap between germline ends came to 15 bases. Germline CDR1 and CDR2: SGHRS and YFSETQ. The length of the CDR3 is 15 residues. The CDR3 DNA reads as TGCGCCAGCAGCTCCTCCCGGGGAGATCACTATGGCTACACCTTC. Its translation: CASSSSRGDHYGYTF.

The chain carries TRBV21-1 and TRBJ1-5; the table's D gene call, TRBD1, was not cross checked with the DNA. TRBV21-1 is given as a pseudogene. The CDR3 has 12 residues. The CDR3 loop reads CAIQQGLQPQHF. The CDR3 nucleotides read TGTGCCATCCAACAGGGATTACAGCCCCAGCATTTT.

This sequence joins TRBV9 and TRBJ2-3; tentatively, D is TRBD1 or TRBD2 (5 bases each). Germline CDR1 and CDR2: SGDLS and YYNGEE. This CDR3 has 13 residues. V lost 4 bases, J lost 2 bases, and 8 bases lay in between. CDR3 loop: CASSSGTTDTQYF. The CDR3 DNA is TGTGCCAGCAGCTCAGGGACCACAGATACGCAGTATTTT.

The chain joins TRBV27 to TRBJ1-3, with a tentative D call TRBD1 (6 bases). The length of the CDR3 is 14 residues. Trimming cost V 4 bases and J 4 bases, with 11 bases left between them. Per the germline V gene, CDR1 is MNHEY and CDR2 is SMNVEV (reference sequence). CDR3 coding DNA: TGTGCCAGCAGTTCCAGGGGTGGCGGAAACACCATATATTTT. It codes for CASSSRGGGNTIYF.

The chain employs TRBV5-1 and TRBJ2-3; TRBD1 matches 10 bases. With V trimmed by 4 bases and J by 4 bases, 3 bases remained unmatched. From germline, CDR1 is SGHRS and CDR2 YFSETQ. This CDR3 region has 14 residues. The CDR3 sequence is CASSPDRGADTQYF. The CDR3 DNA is TGCGCCAGCAGCCCGGACAGGGGGGCAGATACGCAGTATTTT.

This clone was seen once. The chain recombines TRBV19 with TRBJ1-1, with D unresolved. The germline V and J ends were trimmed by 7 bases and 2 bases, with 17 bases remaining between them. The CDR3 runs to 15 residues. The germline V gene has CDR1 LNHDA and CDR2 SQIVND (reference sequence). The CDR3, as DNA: TGTGCCAGTACCCCGTGGGGAGTTGGAAACACTGAAGCTTTCTTT. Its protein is CASTPWGVGNTEAFF.

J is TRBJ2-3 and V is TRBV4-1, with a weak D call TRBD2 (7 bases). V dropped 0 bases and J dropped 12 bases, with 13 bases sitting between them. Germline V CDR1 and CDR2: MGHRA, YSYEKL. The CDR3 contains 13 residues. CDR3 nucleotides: TGCGCCAGCAGCCAAGAGGGTGGGGGGGCCCAGTATTTT. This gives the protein CASSQEGGGAQYF.

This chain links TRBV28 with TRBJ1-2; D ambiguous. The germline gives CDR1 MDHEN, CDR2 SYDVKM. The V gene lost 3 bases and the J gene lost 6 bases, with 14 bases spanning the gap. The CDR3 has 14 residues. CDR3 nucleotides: TGTGCCAGCAGTTTTTTCGCGGGAACGGATGGCTACACCTTC. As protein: CASSFFAGTDGYTF.

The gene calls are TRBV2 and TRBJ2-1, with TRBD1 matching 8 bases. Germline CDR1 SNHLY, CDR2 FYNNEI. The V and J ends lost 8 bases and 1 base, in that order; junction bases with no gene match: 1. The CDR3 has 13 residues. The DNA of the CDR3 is TGTGCCAGCGGACAGGGTTCCTACAATGAGCAGTTCTTC. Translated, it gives CASGQGSYNEQFF.

The CDR3 bases are TGTGCCAGCAGCTTAGATAAGGGGGCAGGAGAGACCCAGTACTTC. This encodes CASSLDKGAGETQYF. V gene TRBV11-2 combines with J gene TRBJ2-5; 7 bases map to TRBD1. Per the germline V gene, CDR1 is SGHAT and CDR2 is FQNNGV. The J segment lost 4 bases and the V segment lost 0 bases, leaving 5 bases of the junction unmatched. This CDR3 is 15 amino acids long.

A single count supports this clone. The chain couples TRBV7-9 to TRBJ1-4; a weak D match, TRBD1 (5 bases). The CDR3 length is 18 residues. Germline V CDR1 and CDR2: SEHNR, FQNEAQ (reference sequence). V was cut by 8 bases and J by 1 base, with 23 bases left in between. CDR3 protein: CASASTLGRVETNEKLFF. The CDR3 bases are TGTGCCAGCGCAAGTACGTTGGGCAGGGTGGAAACTAATGAAAAACTGTTTTTT.

This CDR3 reads CASSPSPQGGDGYTF. In DNA, the CDR3 is TGTGCCAGCAGCCCCTCTCCACAGGGAGGCGATGGCTACACCTTC. The chain joins TRBV4-2 to TRBJ1-2, with D possibly being TRBD1 (6 bases). Germline V CDR1 and CDR2: LGHNA, YNFKEQ. The V end lost 4 bases, the J end lost 6 bases, and 18 bases lay between the germline ends. This CDR3 has 15 residues.

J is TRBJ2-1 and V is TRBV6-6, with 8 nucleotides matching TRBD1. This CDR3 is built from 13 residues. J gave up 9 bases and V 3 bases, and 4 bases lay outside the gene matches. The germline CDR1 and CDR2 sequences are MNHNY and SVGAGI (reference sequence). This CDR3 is CASSYTGQGEQFF. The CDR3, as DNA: TGTGCCAGCAGTTATACCGGACAGGGTGAGCAGTTCTTC.

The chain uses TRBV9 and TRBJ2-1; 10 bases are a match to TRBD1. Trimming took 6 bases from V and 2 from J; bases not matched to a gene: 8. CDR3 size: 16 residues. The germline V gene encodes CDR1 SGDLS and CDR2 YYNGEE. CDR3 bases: TGTGCCAGCAATCTGGGACAGGGGAGAACCTACAATGAGCAGTTCTTC. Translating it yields CASNLGQGRTYNEQFF.

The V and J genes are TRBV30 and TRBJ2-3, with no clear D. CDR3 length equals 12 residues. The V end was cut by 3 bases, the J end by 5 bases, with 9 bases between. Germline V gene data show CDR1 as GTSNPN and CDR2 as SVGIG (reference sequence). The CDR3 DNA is TGTGCCTGGAGCCTAGGCCAAGATACGCAGTATTTT. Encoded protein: CAWSLGQDTQYF. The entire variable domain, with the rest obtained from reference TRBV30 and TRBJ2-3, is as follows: SQTIHQWPATLVQPVGSPLSLECTVEGTSNPNLYWYRQAAGRGLQLLFYSVGIGQISSEVPQNLSASRPQDRQFILSSKKLLLSDSGFYLCAWSLGQDTQYFGPGTRLTVL.

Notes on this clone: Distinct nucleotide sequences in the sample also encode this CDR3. In nucleotides, the CDR3 is TGCGCCAGCAGCCAGGGACAGTATAGCAATCAGCCCCAGCATTTT. Translating it yields CASSQGQYSNQPQHF. The chain couples TRBV4-1 to TRBJ1-5; 7 nucleotides agree with TRBD1. The length of the CDR3 is 15 residues. V gave up 3 bases and J gave up 0 bases; unmatched junction bases: 2. CDR1 is MGHRA and CDR2 is YSYEKL in the germline V gene.

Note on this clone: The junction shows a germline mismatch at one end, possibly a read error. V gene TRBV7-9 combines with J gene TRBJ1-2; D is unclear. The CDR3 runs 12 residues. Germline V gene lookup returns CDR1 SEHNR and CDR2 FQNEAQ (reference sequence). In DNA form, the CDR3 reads TGTGCCAGCAGCTTAGAGGCGAGCGACATCCTCTTC. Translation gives CASSLEASDILF.

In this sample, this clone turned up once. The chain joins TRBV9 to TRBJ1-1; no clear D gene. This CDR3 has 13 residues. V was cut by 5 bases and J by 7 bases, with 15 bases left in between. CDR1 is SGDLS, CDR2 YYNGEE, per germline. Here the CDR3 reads CASSEGPRGEAFF. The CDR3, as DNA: TGTGCCAGCAGTGAAGGCCCTCGGGGTGAAGCTTTCTTT.

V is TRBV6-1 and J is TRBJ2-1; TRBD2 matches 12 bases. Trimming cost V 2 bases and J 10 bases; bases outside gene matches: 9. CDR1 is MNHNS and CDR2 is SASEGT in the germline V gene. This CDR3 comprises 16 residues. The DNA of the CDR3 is TGTGCCAGCAGTGAAATACTAGCGGGGGGTTCATGGGAGCAGTTCTTC. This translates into CASSEILAGGSWEQFF.

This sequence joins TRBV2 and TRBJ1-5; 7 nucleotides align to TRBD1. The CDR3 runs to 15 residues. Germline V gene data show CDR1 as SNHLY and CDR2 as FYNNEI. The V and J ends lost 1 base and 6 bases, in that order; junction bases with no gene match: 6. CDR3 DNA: TGTGCCAGCAGTGAAGGGGGTCAGGGGGTTCAGCCCCAGCATTTT. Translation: CASSEGGQGVQPQHF.

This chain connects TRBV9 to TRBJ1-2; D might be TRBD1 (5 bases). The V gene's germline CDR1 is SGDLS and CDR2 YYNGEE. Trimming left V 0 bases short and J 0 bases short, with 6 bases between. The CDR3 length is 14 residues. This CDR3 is CASSVAGSNYGYTF. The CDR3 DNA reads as TGTGCCAGCAGCGTAGCAGGGTCTAACTATGGCTACACCTTC.

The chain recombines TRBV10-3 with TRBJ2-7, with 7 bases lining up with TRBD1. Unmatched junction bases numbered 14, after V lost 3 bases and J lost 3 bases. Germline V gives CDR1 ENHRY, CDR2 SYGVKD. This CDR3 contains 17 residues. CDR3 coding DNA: TGTGCCATCAGTGATCCCCAAACCTCGACAGGGTACTACGAGCAGTACTTC. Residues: CAISDPQTSTGYYEQYF.

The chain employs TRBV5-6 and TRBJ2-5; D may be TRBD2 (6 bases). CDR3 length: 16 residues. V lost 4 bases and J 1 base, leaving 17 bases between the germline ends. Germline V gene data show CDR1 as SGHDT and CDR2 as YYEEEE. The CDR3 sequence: CASSVRPGDPQETQYF. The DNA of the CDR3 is TGTGCCAGCAGCGTACGCCCGGGGGACCCCCAAGAGACCCAGTACTTC.

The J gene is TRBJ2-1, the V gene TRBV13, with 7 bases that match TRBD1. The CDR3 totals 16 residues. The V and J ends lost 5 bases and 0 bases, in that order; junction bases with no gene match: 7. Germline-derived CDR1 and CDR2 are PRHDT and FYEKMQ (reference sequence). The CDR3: CASSDSAGGSYNEQFF. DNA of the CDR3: TGTGCCAGCAGCGACTCCGCAGGGGGCTCCTACAATGAGCAGTTCTTC.